A selection of T cell receptor beta chains follows, all from one sample in a study of yellow fever vaccine responses in identical twins. TCRdb re-derived calls from the RT-PCR reads in MiXCR, one entry per CDR3 protein. The profile shows under 9,000 distinct CDR3 sequences, roughly 84% of them singletons. Source: T cells from blood (PBMCs), unsorted or a sorted subset (not recorded which), taken before or after yellow fever vaccination (not recorded which). The receptors derive from a woman younger than 35 who received the yellow fever vaccine. The CDR3 runs from the conserved cysteine through the conserved F or W. A D gene is named only where the DNA matches it firmly. Clone size appears in some rows only: once, few, many, or a class for an expanded clone.

j_call v_call d_call clone_size cdr3_aa cdr3_nt
TRBJ1-1 TRBV27 - - CASSLSHLWGVENTEAFF TGTGCCAGCAGTTTATCCCACCTTTGGGGGGTGGAGAACACTGAAGCTTTCTTT
TRBJ2-3 TRBV2 - few CASSVEVGPDTQYF TGTGCCAGCAGTGTTGAAGTGGGACCAGATACGCAGTATTTT
TRBJ2-7 TRBV10-3 - - CAISELSDRSESSYEQYF TGTGCCATCAGTGAGTTATCCGACAGAAGTGAAAGCTCCTACGAGCAGTACTTC
TRBJ2-2 TRBV5-1 - - CASIFRPGARAGELFF TGCGCCAGCATCTTCCGACCAGGTGCCAGGGCCGGGGAGCTGTTTTTT
TRBJ2-3 TRBV11-1 - - CASSSARGAAPYTQYF TGTGCCAGCAGCTCCGCCAGGGGGGCTGCACCGTATACGCAGTATTTT
TRBJ2-7 TRBV2 - - CASSDALSSPYEQYF TGTGCCAGCAGTGACGCCCTTTCTTCCCCCTACGAGCAGTACTTC
TRBJ2-3 TRBV28 - - CASTLQGYTDTQYF TGTGCCAGCACTCTTCAGGGTTACACAGATACGCAGTATTTT
TRBJ2-2 TRBV3-1 TRBD2 - CASSQETGLVVTGELFF TGTGCCAGCAGCCAAGAGACGGGACTAGTCGTCACCGGGGAGCTGTTTTTT
TRBJ2-3 TRBV20-1 - - CSARDGSGRPDTQYF TGCAGTGCTAGAGATGGGAGTGGGAGACCGGATACGCAGTATTTT
TRBJ2-7 TRBV6-1 TRBD2 - CASTPRKGGPYEQYF TGTGCCAGCACCCCGCGAAAGGGAGGGCCCTACGAGCAGTACTTC
TRBJ2-5 TRBV13 - - CASSLGLQETQYF TGTGCCAGCAGCTTAGGCCTTCAAGAGACCCAGTACTTC
TRBJ1-2 TRBV24-1 TRBD1 - CATSDKQGARLNYGYTF TGTGCCACCAGTGATAAACAGGGGGCGAGACTAAACTATGGCTACACCTTC
TRBJ2-1 TRBV24-1 - - CATSDLSSVNEQFF TGTGCCACCAGTGATCTGTCTAGCGTCAATGAGCAGTTCTTC
TRBJ2-3 TRBV11-3 - - CASSLGSGRTSTDTQYF TGTGCCAGCAGCTTAGGGTCTGGTAGAACTAGCACAGATACGCAGTATTTT
TRBJ2-2 TRBV7-3 - - CASSPTSFPNTGELFF TGTGCCAGCAGCCCGACTAGTTTCCCGAACACCGGGGAGCTGTTTTTT
TRBJ1-2 TRBV4-2 - - CASSQAVGDDYGYTF TGTGCCAGCAGCCAAGCAGTAGGGGATGACTATGGCTACACCTTC
TRBJ1-5 TRBV4-2 - - CASSPRDAWVRNQPQHF TGTGCCAGCAGCCCTAGGGACGCCTGGGTGCGGAATCAGCCCCAGCATTTT
TRBJ2-7 TRBV11-3 - - CASSLGTVPYEQYF TGTGCCAGCAGCTTAGGCACAGTCCCCTACGAGCAGTACTTC
TRBJ1-4 TRBV2 TRBD1 - CASGSGTASGKLFF TGTGCCAGCGGATCCGGGACAGCCTCTGGGAAACTGTTTTTT
TRBJ1-1 TRBV27 TRBD1 - CASSRTGVFSLNTEAFF TGTGCCAGCAGCCGGACAGGAGTATTTTCACTGAACACTGAAGCTTTCTTT
TRBJ1-3 TRBV27 TRBD1 - CASSPGTGSPSSGNTIYF TGTGCCAGCAGTCCTGGGACAGGCTCCCCAAGCTCTGGAAACACCATATATTTT
TRBJ1-1 TRBV10-3 - - CAISETGVTEAFF TGTGCCATCAGTGAAACAGGTGTTACTGAAGCTTTCTTT
TRBJ1-1 TRBV4-1 - once CASSQENVDTEAFF TGCGCCAGCAGCCAAGAAAACGTTGACACTGAAGCTTTCTTT
TRBJ2-7 TRBV7-3 - - CASSLSGLSYEQYF TGTGCCAGCAGCTTAAGCGGACTCTCCTACGAGCAGTACTTC
TRBJ1-5 TRBV5-4 - - CASSSEGPYSNQPQHF TGTGCCAGCAGCTCGGAGGGACCATATAGCAATCAGCCCCAGCATTTT
TRBJ2-1 TRBV5-1 TRBD2 - CASSLSSGAFYNEQFF TGCGCCAGCAGCTTATCTAGCGGGGCCTTCTACAATGAGCAGTTCTTC
TRBJ2-5 TRBV10-1 - - CASSPRAGETQYF TGCGCCAGCAGCCCCAGGGCTGGGGAGACCCAGTACTTC
TRBJ1-1 TRBV6-5 - - CASSSTAGTMNTEAFF TGTGCCAGCAGTTCAACGGCGGGCACCATGAACACTGAAGCTTTCTTT
TRBJ1-5 TRBV2 - - CASRTENQPQHF TGTGCCAGCAGGACAGAAAATCAGCCCCAGCATTTT
TRBJ2-1 TRBV3-1 - - CASSLWTLQKSPEQFF TGTGCCAGCAGCTTATGGACACTTCAAAAAAGTCCTGAGCAGTTCTTC
TRBJ2-1 TRBV2 TRBD2 - CASSDRGGLYNEQFF TGTGCCAGCAGTGATCGCGGGGGGCTGTACAATGAGCAGTTCTTC
TRBJ2-1 TRBV7-2 TRBD2 - CASSISGSPYNEQFF TGTGCCAGCAGCATTAGCGGGAGCCCCTACAATGAGCAGTTCTTC
TRBJ2-2 TRBV12-3/TRBV12-4 - - CASRYTGTHRYTGELFF TGTGCCAGCAGGTATACCGGGACACATCGTTACACCGGGGAGCTGTTTTTT
TRBJ2-1 TRBV11-2 TRBD1 - CASSVVLRDRGFF TGTGCCAGCAGCGTAGTTCTACGGGACAGGGGATTCTTC
TRBJ1-3 TRBV18 - - CASSPLDNYDTIYF TGTGCCAGCTCACCATTGGACAACTACGACACCATATATTTT
TRBJ2-3 TRBV27 - - CASIRSPSRTDTQYF TGTGCCAGCATCCGTTCCCCCTCTAGGACAGATACGCAGTATTTT
TRBJ2-1 TRBV12-3/TRBV12-4 - - CASSLVRYNEQFF TGTGCCAGCAGTTTGGTCCGTTACAATGAGCAGTTCTTC
TRBJ2-7 TRBV29-1 - few CSVEDRQGSYDEQYF TGCAGCGTTGAAGATCGGCAGGGGAGTTACGACGAGCAGTACTTC
TRBJ2-3 TRBV13 - - CASSARAGTTDTQYF TGTGCCAGCAGCGCCAGAGCGGGTACCACAGATACGCAGTATTTT
TRBJ2-5 TRBV18 - - CASSPSRDEPQETQYF TGTGCCAGCTCACCATCAAGGGACGAACCACAAGAGACCCAGTACTTC